Listed below are T cell receptor beta chains from one sample, sequenced in a study of shared clonotypes between healthy human individuals. Repertoires were generated with immunoSEQ multiplex PCR, while TCRdb's copy carries only in-frame clones and drops some. The top ten hold 51% of the sample, which has tens of thousands of clones, about 63% seen once. Material: memory CD8+ T cells sorted from blood. The source is a young man in good health. Both conserved end residues are part of each CDR3. The order of the fields is V gene, clone size, CDR3 protein. Clone size, where shown, is once, few, many, or a class for clones that have expanded.

TRBV5-1 - CASGLPRGGTNTGELFF
TRBV4-1 - CASSLGDGDEQYF
TRBV28 many CASTSRRVETEAFF
TRBV14 - CASSQWTGPDTQYF
TRBV5-8 - CASSLRVSGELFF
TRBV25-1 - CASSELGTSGRNEQYF
TRBV6-5 once CASSPGIAGYNEQFF
TRBV6-5 many CASSGGTSGGNEQFF
TRBV27 - CASSLSYREDQPQHF
TRBV29-1 - CSARTGTYEQYF
TRBV21-1 - CASSNHSQPSYEQYF
TRBV19 few CASSILAGTDTQYF
TRBV7-2 - CASRIGGSSGNTIYF
TRBV19 - CASRSGSSGANVLTF
TRBV6-4 many CASSDAGGTDTQYF
TRBV29-1 once CSVDRFKNTQYF
TRBV30 - CAWSVIRNTGELFF